The rows below give T cell receptor beta chains drawn from one sample of a study of radiotherapy plus CTLA-4 blockade in lung cancer. The assay was immunoSEQ multiplex PCR, and TCRdb's table has in-frame clones only and misses some. The sample yields about 38,000 clones, about three quarters seen once. The sequencing used peripheral blood, collected from a patient treated with radiotherapy plus ipilimumab. The receptors were gathered from a human donor with non-small cell lung cancer who had stable disease on radiotherapy plus ipilimumab. The CDR3 runs from the conserved cysteine through the conserved F or W. A D gene is named only where the DNA matches it firmly. Size is stated for part of the rows, as once, few or many counts, or as a class when the clone is expanded.

NA,TRBJ1-1,TRBV6-5,few,CASSLTTGNTEAFF,TGTGCCAGCAGTTTAACGACAGGGAACACTGAAGCTTTCTTT
NA,TRBJ1-1,TRBV29-1,NA,CVSSAALNTEAFF,TGCGTTTCGTCGGCAGCATTAAACACTGAAGCTTTCTTT
NA,TRBJ1-6,TRBV6-5,NA,CASSYNPGSNSPLHF,TGTGCCAGCAGTTATAATCCAGGTTCCAATTCACCCCTCCACTTT
NA,TRBJ1-2,TRBV6-1,NA,CASSPEGPSSGYTF,TGTGCCAGCAGCCCGGAAGGGCCCTCGAGTGGCTACACCTTC
NA,TRBJ1-1,TRBV14,NA,CASSSQVGATEAFF,TGTGCCAGCAGCTCTCAGGTGGGGGCCACTGAAGCTTTCTTT
TRBD1,TRBJ1-5,TRBV27,NA,CASSLFWQGDQPQHF,TGTGCCAGCAGTTTATTCTGGCAGGGGGATCAGCCCCAGCATTTT
NA,TRBJ1-3,TRBV7-9,once,CASSFLAGVISGNTIYF,TGTGCCAGCAGCTTTTTAGCAGGAGTAATCTCTGGAAACACCATATATTTT
NA,TRBJ1-1,TRBV29-1,NA,CSVLTGINTEAFF,TGCAGCGTCCTTACAGGGATCAACACTGAAGCTTTCTTT
NA,TRBJ2-3,TRBV5-1,few,CASSLQTSSTDTQYF,TGCGCCAGCAGCTTGCAGACTTCTAGCACAGATACGCAGTATTTT
NA,TRBJ2-2,TRBV6-1,few,CASSSNTGELFF,TGTGCCAGCAGTTCAAACACCGGGGAGCTGTTTTTT
NA,TRBJ2-2,TRBV5-1,once,CASSLRGDTGELFF,TGCGCCAGCAGCTTACGGGGCGACACCGGGGAGCTGTTTTTT
NA,TRBJ1-3,TRBV10-1,medium-sized,CASSENSGNTIYF,TGCGCCAGCAGCGAAAACTCTGGAAACACCATATATTTT
NA,TRBJ1-1,TRBV7-2,NA,CASSYRVGNTEAFF,TGTGCCAGCAGCTACAGGGTTGGGAACACTGAAGCTTTCTTT
NA,TRBJ1-1,TRBV5-6,NA,CASSLGAQAEAFF,TGTGCCAGCAGCTTGGGCGCTCAAGCTGAAGCTTTCTTT
NA,TRBJ2-1,TRBV27,NA,CASSPRAGLSYNEQFF,TGTGCCAGCAGTCCCCGGGCAGGGCTATCCTACAATGAGCAGTTCTTC
TRBD1,TRBJ2-1,TRBV14,NA,CASSPGTVNNEQFF,TGTGCCAGCAGTCCCGGGACAGTTAACAATGAGCAGTTCTTC
NA,TRBJ1-6,TRBV6-1,few,CASSEVWESLSPLHF,TGTGCCAGCAGTGAAGTTTGGGAGTCTTTATCACCCCTCCACTTT
NA,TRBJ1-1,TRBV6-1,NA,CASSVDLDFTEAFF,TGTGCCAGCAGTGTAGATCTTGACTTTACTGAAGCTTTCTTT
NA,TRBJ1-5,TRBV28,NA,CASLAPGGVIEPQHF,TGTGCCAGCCTCGCCCCCGGGGGGGTAATTGAGCCCCAGCATTTT
NA,TRBJ1-2,TRBV6-1,NA,CASSQGGVGGYTF,TGTGCCAGCAGTCAGGGTGGAGTAGGTGGCTACACCTTC
NA,TRBJ2-2,TRBV7-6,NA,CAIHIAGELFF,TGTGCCATACATATAGCCGGGGAGCTGTTTTTT
NA,TRBJ1-1,TRBV6-5,medium-sized,CASSYLRTRLDTEAFF,TGTGCCAGCAGTTACCTGAGGACAAGGCTTGACACTGAAGCTTTCTTT
NA,TRBJ1-4,TRBV7-2,NA,CASSLSMNLGEKLFF,TGTGCCAGCAGCTTATCAATGAACCTGGGTGAAAAACTGTTTTTT
NA,TRBJ1-3,TRBV19,NA,CASSKAASGNTIYF,TGTGCCAGTAGTAAGGCCGCCTCTGGAAACACCATATATTTT
NA,TRBJ1-2,TRBV4-3,NA,CASSQERGRGGYTF,TGCGCCAGCAGCCAAGAAAGGGGCCGGGGGGGCTACACCTTC
NA,TRBJ1-1,TRBV15,NA,CATSRDGGLTFNTEAFF,TGTGCCACCAGCAGAGATGGGGGATTGACATTTAACACTGAAGCTTTCTTT
TRBD1,TRBJ2-2,TRBV6-6,NA,CASSYGLTGNAGELFF,TGTGCCAGCAGTTACGGGCTGACAGGGAATGCCGGGGAGCTGTTTTTT
TRBD1,TRBJ1-4,TRBV7-2,NA,CASSLDRGALFF,TGTGCCAGCAGCCTGGACAGGGGAGCCCTGTTTTTT
NA,TRBJ1-3,TRBV9,NA,CASSVAGSSGNTIYF,TGTGCCAGCAGCGTAGCAGGGAGCTCTGGAAACACCATATATTTT
TRBD1,TRBJ1-2,TRBV28,few,CASSTPTGVGYGYTF,TGTGCCAGCAGTACTCCGACAGGGGTTGGGTATGGCTACACCTTC
NA,TRBJ1-4,TRBV5-6,NA,CASSLEAGRGLSGEKLFF,TGTGCCAGCAGCTTGGAAGCGGGTAGAGGTTTATCGGGTGAAAAACTGTTTTTT
TRBD2,TRBJ2-1,TRBV5-1,NA,CASSWGSGVYNEQFF,TGCGCCAGCAGCTGGGGGAGCGGGGTATACAATGAGCAGTTCTTC
TRBD2,TRBJ2-2,TRBV6-1,once,CASSEPPFSGGAQKGGLTGELFF,TGTGCCAGCAGTGAACCTCCCTTTAGCGGGGGGGCGCAGAAAGGAGGTTTAACCGGGGAGCTGTTTTTT
NA,TRBJ1-1,TRBV27,NA,CASRTMNTEAFF,TGTGCCAGCAGGACTATGAACACTGAAGCTTTCTTT
TRBD1,TRBJ2-6,TRBV10-3,few,CAISPGGSGANVLTF,TGTGCCATCAGCCCAGGGGGCTCTGGGGCCAACGTCCTGACTTTC
NA,TRBJ1-1,TRBV9,NA,CASGGRYGTEAFF,TGTGCCAGCGGAGGTAGATATGGGACTGAAGCTTTCTTT
TRBD1,TRBJ1-5,TRBV6-5,once,CASSLGQGFRQPQHF,TGTGCCAGCAGCTTGGGACAGGGTTTCAGGCAGCCCCAGCATTTT
TRBD1,TRBJ1-4,TRBV9,few,CASSATGSGEKLFF,TGTGCCAGCAGCGCGACAGGGTCGGGTGAAAAACTGTTTTTT
TRBD1,TRBJ1-4,TRBV6-5,NA,CASRLNGQGSEKLFF,TGTGCCAGCAGACTCAACGGACAGGGAAGTGAAAAACTGTTTTTT
NA,TRBJ1-1,TRBV30,NA,CAWSQTVNTEAFF,TGTGCCTGGAGTCAAACCGTAAACACTGAAGCTTTCTTT
NA,TRBJ1-1,TRBV19,once,CASSLQPNTEAFF,TGTGCCAGTAGCTTACAGCCGAACACTGAAGCTTTCTTT
NA,TRBJ2-2,TRBV6-5,NA,CASSYLSSWAGELFF,TGTGCCAGCAGTTACTTATCTAGCTGGGCCGGGGAGCTGTTTTTT
NA,TRBJ2-3,TRBV10-3,few,CAISAGRDTDTQYF,TGTGCCATCAGTGCGGGACGGGACACAGATACGCAGTATTTT
NA,TRBJ1-3,TRBV19,NA,CASRRQTHSGNTIYF,TGTGCCAGTAGGAGACAGACTCACTCTGGAAACACCATATATTTT
NA,TRBJ1-6,TRBV28,NA,CASSSGQANSPLHF,TGTGCCAGCAGTTCGGGGCAGGCCAATTCACCCCTCCACTTT
TRBD2,TRBJ2-5,TRBV2,NA,CASSWTSGVQETQYF,TGTGCCAGCAGTTGGACTAGCGGGGTTCAAGAGACCCAGTACTTC